The clone carrying this T cell receptor (beta chain) was counted between two and nine times. Antigen unknown. A clone one base away is much larger, so this may be a read error. As for time point: newly diagnosed GD, antithyroid drugs for less than 3 months. The TCR library was prepared using RNA isolated from PBMCs. This specimen belongs to a study of regulatory T cells in long-lasting Graves disease. Points from the study as a whole: Examination was confined to peripheral blood, excluding thyroid tissue.

The length of the CDR3 is 12 residues. Trimming pared 6 bases from V and 2 bases from J, leaving 7 bases between. From germline, CDR1 is MNHEY and CDR2 SVGEGT. Building of the TCR beta libraries involved iRepertoire HTBI primers and Arm-PCR of CDR3 regions. TCRdb re-derived calls from the multiplex PCR reads in MiXCR, one entry per CDR3 protein. The sample consists of approximately 440,000 distinct CDR3 sequences, 15% to 20% of them appearing once. The same data also contributed to another study, on T cells in Graves' hyperthyroidism and ophthalmopathy. That report adds: The study used the HTBI primer set for a first-round RT-PCR of the TCR CDR3. Blood samples included most of the expanded thyroid clonotypes exceeding 0.001.

The chain couples TRBV6-2 or TRBV6-3 to TRBJ1-2; no definite D call. The sample consisted of peripheral blood mononuclear cells (PBMCs), taken at new diagnosis, from a patient treated with antithyroid drugs. This clonotype was sampled from a man aged 40-49 years with Graves disease. CDR3 loop: CASSGRNYGYTF. CDR3 DNA: TGTGCCAGCAGCGGACGGAACTATGGCTACACCTTC.